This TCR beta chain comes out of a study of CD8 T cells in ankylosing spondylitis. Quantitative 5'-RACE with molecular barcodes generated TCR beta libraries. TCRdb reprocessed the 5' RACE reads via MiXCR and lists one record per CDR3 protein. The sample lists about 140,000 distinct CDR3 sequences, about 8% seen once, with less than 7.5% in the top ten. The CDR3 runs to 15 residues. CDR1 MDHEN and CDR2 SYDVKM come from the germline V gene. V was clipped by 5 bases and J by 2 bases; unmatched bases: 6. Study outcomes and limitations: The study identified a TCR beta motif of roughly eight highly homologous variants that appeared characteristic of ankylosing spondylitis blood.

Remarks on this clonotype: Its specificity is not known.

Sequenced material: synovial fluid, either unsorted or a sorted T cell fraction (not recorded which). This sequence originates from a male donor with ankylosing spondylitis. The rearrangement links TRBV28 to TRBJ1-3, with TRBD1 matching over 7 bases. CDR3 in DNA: TGTGCCAGCAGTCCCGGGGACAGCACTGGAAACACCATATATTTT. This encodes CASSPGDSTGNTIYF. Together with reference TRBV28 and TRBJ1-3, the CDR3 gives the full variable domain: DVKVTQSSRYLVKRTGEKVFLECVQDMDHENMFWYRQDPGLGLRLIYFSYDVKMKEKGDIPEGYSVSREKKERFSLILESASTNQTSMYLCASSPGDSTGNTIYFGEGSWLTVV.